A single T cell receptor (beta chain) is shown here with its context. In germline, CDR1 is MNHNY, CDR2 SVGAGI (reference sequence). The CDR3 spans 14 residues. Trimming removed 4 bases at V and 5 bases at J, with 14 bases between. The method was immunoSEQ multiplex PCR; TCRdb's version includes in-frame clones alone and lacks a portion of them. The sample consists of tens of thousands of clones, roughly 90% of them appearing once. This sample stems from a study of blood T cell repertoires in COVID-19. At the level of the study: Whether acute or convalescent, the COVID-19 samples came from the United States, Italy and Spain. The analysed material was cDNA or gDNA that came from T cells, B-cell-depleted T cells, or PBMCs.

Seattle patient enrollment occurred during active infection, with longitudinal follow-up thereafter. The chain carries TRBV6-6 and TRBJ1-2; a possible D gene is TRBD1 (6 bases). The source is a man over 45 with COVID-19, enrolled during active disease. Sequenced input: peripheral blood. The CDR3 DNA sequence: TGTGCCAGCAGTTCCGAGGGGGTTCAGTATGGCTACACCTTC. It encodes CASSSEGVQYGYTF.